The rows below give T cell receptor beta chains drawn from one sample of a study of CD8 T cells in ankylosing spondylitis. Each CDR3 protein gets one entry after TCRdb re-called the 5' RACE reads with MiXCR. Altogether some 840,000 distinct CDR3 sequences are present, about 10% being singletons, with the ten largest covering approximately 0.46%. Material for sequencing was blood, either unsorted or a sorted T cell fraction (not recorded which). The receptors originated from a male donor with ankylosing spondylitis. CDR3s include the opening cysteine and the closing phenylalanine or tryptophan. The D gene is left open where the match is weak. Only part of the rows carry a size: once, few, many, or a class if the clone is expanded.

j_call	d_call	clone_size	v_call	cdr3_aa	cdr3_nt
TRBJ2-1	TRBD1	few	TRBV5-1	CASSLSTGGNEQFF	TGCGCCAGCAGCTTATCGACAGGGGGCAATGAGCAGTTCTTC
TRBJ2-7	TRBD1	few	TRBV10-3	CAISERDSSYEQYF	TGTGCCATCAGTGAGAGGGACAGTTCCTACGAGCAGTACTTC
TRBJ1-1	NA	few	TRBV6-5	CASSYPWTPDTEAFF	TGTGCCAGCAGTTACCCTTGGACGCCCGACACTGAAGCTTTCTTT
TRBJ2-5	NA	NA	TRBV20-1	CSARVGLVMYQETQYF	TGCAGTGCTAGAGTGGGTCTAGTTATGTACCAAGAGACCCAGTACTTC
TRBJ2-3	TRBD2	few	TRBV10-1	CASSESTSGIDTDTQYF	TGCGCCAGCAGTGAGTCTACTAGCGGGATCGATACAGATACGCAGTATTTT
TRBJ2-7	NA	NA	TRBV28	CASSSVGKGYEQYF	TGTGCCAGCAGTTCTGTCGGGAAGGGGTACGAGCAGTACTTC
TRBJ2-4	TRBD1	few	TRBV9	CASSARTGNGNIQYF	TGTGCCAGCAGCGCTCGGACAGGGAATGGGAACATTCAGTACTTC
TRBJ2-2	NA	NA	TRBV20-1	CSAPWRDTGELFF	TGCAGTGCCCCTTGGAGGGACACCGGGGAGCTGTTTTTT
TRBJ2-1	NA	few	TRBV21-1	CASSTREGKGNEQFF	TGTGCCAGCAGCACCAGGGAGGGTAAGGGGAATGAGCAGTTCTTC
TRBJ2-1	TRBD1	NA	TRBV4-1	CASSQDPGTGGYEQFF	TGCGCCAGCAGCCAAGATCCGGGAACAGGGGGCTACGAGCAGTTCTTC
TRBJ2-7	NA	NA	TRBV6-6	CASRAWGFDEQYF	TGTGCCAGCAGGGCCTGGGGGTTCGACGAGCAGTACTTC
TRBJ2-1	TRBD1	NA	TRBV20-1	CSAVNPGQGYNEQFF	TGCAGTGCGGTTAACCCGGGACAGGGTTACAATGAGCAGTTCTTC
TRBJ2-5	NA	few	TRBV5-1	CASSLRLSGGGQETQYF	TGCGCCAGCAGCTTGAGGTTATCCGGAGGAGGTCAAGAGACCCAGTACTTC
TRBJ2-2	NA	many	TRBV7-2	CASSLRVTGELFF	TGTGCCAGCAGCCTGAGGGTCACCGGGGAGCTGTTTTTT
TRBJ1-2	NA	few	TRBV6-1	CASSEWDNYGYTF	TGTGCCAGCAGTGAATGGGACAACTATGGCTACACCTTC
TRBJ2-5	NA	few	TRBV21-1	CASKARRNRGSGETQYF	TGTGCCAGCAAAGCCCGCAGGAACAGGGGTTCAGGAGAGACCCAGTACTTC
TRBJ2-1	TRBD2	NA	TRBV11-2	CASSSRESGTSGSYNEQFF	TGTGCCAGCAGCTCGCGAGAATCAGGGACTAGCGGCTCCTACAATGAGCAGTTCTTC
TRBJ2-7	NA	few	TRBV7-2	CASSLYGGRPYEQYF	TGTGCCAGCAGCTTATATGGAGGGAGGCCCTACGAGCAGTACTTC
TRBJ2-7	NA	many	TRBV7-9	CASSYGVLYEQYF	TGTGCCAGCAGCTATGGTGTTCTCTACGAGCAGTACTTC
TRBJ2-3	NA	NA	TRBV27	CASSLSLGNTQYF	TGTGCCAGCAGTTTATCTCTAGGGAATACGCAGTATTTT
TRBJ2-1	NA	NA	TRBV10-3	CAIRDPHHNEQFF	TGTGCCATCCGGGACCCCCATCACAATGAGCAGTTCTTC
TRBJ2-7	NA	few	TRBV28	CASTDPVGAYEQYF	TGTGCCAGCACCGATCCGGTGGGGGCCTACGAGCAGTACTTC
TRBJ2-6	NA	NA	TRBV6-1	CASNPDVYSGANVLTF	TGTGCCAGCAACCCGGATGTCTACTCTGGGGCCAACGTCCTGACTTTC
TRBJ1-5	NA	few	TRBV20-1	CSALRDLRAHNQPQHF	TGCAGTGCTCTTCGGGACCTCAGGGCCCACAATCAGCCCCAGCATTTT
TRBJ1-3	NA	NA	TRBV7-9	CASSLLRAASGNTIYF	TGTGCCAGCAGCCTGCTGCGGGCAGCCTCTGGAAACACCATATATTTT
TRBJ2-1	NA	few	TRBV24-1	CATSDPTYSSYNEQFF	TGTGCCACCAGTGACCCGACCTACAGCTCCTACAATGAGCAGTTCTTC
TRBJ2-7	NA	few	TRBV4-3	CASSQATVGSYEQYF	TGCGCCAGCAGCCAAGCGACAGTTGGATCCTACGAGCAGTACTTC
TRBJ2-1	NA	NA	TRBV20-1	CSVERAGTEQFF	TGCAGTGTTGAGAGGGCGGGTACTGAGCAGTTCTTC
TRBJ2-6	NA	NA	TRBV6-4	CASAPGRDFLVLTF	TGTGCCAGCGCTCCGGGACGGGACTTTCTCGTCCTGACTTTC
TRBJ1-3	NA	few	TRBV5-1	CASSPTGPIGNTIYF	TGCGCCAGCAGCCCAACAGGTCCGATCGGAAACACCATATATTTT
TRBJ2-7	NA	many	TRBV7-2	CASSLAWISYEQYF	TGTGCCAGCAGCTTAGCGTGGATCTCCTACGAGCAGTACTTC
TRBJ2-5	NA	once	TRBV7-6	CASSLVVAVQETQYF	TGTGCCAGCAGCTTAGTAGTAGCGGTTCAAGAGACCCAGTACTTC
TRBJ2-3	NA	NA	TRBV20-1	CSARMQGPDTQYF	TGCAGTGCTAGAATGCAGGGACCCGATACGCAGTATTTT
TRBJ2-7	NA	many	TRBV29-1	CSVDGGLGDEQYF	TGCAGCGTTGACGGGGGCCTCGGCGACGAGCAGTACTTC
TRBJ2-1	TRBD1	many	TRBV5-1	CASSWTGGPGDEQFF	TGCGCCAGCAGCTGGACAGGGGGTCCCGGTGATGAGCAGTTCTTC
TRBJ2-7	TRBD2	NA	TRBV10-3	CAIRRTSGEGEQYF	TGTGCCATCAGAAGGACTAGCGGAGAGGGCGAGCAGTACTTC
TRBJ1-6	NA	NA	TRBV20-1	CSARGDGDSPLHF	TGCAGTGCTAGGGGGGACGGTGATTCACCCCTCCACTTT
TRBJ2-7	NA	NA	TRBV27	CASSPLPTFSYEQYF	TGTGCCAGCAGTCCCCTTCCAACGTTCTCCTACGAGCAGTACTTC
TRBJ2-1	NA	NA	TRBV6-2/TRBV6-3	CASSSIIGGTTYNEQFF	TGTGCCAGCAGTTCTATAATTGGTGGGACCACTTACAATGAGCAGTTCTTC
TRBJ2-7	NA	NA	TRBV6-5	CASSYSIGPSEQYF	TGTGCCAGCAGTTACTCGATAGGTCCCAGCGAGCAGTACTTC
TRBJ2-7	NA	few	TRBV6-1	CASRHGGDTYEQYF	TGTGCTAGCCGGCATGGGGGAGATACCTACGAGCAGTACTTC
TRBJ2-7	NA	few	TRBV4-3	CASSQRGSLSYEQYF	TGCGCCAGCAGCCAAAGGGGTTCTCTCTCCTACGAGCAGTACTTC
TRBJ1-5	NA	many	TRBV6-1	CASMTGRRPQHF	TGTGCCAGCATGACAGGTCGAAGGCCCCAGCATTTT
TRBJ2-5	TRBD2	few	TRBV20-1	CSASGFSGRAGETQYF	TGCAGTGCTAGTGGGTTTAGCGGGAGGGCCGGGGAGACCCAGTACTTC
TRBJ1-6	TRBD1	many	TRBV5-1	CASSPWTGGNSPLHF	TGCGCCAGCAGCCCCTGGACAGGCGGAAATTCACCCCTCCACTTT
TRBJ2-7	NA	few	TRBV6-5	CASSSPPYF	TGTGCCAGCAGTTCCCCCCCGTACTTC
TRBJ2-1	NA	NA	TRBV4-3	CASSQEVLSGGSSYNEQFF	TGCGCCAGCAGCCAAGAGGTCCTCTCCGGCGGCTCCTCCTACAATGAGCAGTTCTTC
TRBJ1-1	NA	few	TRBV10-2	CASRGSRGPNYAEAFF	TGCGCCAGCAGGGGTTCTCGGGGCCCGAACTACGCTGAAGCTTTCTTT
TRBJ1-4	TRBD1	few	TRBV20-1	CSASLGQLNEKLFF	TGCAGTGCTAGTCTGGGACAGCTTAATGAAAAACTGTTTTTT
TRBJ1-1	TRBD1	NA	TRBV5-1	CASSGGDRGSTEAFF	TGCGCCAGCAGCGGGGGGGACAGGGGCAGCACTGAAGCTTTCTTT
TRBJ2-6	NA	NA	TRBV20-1	CSAVRWGSGANVLTF	TGCAGTGCTGTGAGGTGGGGGTCTGGGGCCAACGTCCTGACTTTC
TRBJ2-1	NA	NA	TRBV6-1	CASRVWGRDRGVNEQFF	TGTGCCAGCCGCGTCTGGGGCAGGGATAGGGGGGTCAATGAGCAGTTCTTC
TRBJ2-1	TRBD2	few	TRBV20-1	CTLAGGYNEQFF	TGCACGTTAGCGGGAGGGTACAATGAGCAGTTCTTC
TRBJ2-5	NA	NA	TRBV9	CASSVDPGQETQYF	TGTGCCAGCAGCGTAGACCCAGGCCAAGAGACCCAGTACTTC
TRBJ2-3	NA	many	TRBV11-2	CASSLLGPREQYF	TGTGCCAGCAGCTTATTAGGGCCGAGGGAGCAGTATTTT
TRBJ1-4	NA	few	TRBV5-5	CASSLLQFNEKLFF	TGTGCCAGCAGCTTGCTACAGTTTAATGAAAAACTGTTTTTT
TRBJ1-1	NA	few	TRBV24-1	CATSGVADTEAFF	TGTGCCACCAGTGGGGTGGCCGACACTGAAGCTTTCTTT
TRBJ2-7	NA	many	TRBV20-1	CSARDPRNYEQYF	TGCAGTGCTAGAGATCCCCGGAACTACGAGCAGTACTTC
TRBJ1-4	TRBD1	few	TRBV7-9	CASSRDRIATNEKLFF	TGTGCCAGCAGCCGGGACAGGATTGCAACTAATGAAAAACTGTTTTTT